Below, one T cell receptor (beta chain) is given with its context. Antigen specificity is unknown. This entry comes from a study of shared clonotypes between healthy human individuals. Study-wide results and limits: It was the non-shared clonotypes that had lower generation probabilities than clonotypes shared by all four donors.

CDR1 SGHTA and CDR2 FQGNSA come from the germline V gene. V was clipped by 6 bases and J by 5 bases, with 16 bases between them. The CDR3 runs 14 residues. Profiling relied on immunoSEQ multiplex PCR, and the TCRdb table lists in-frame clones only, not all of them. The sample records under 1 million clones, 90% to 97% being singletons. Only CD45RO-negative cells positively selected for CCR7 counted as naive CD8 cells, so terminally differentiated effector memory CD45RA+ cells were excluded. Sequenced: naive CD8+ T cells sorted from blood. The V gene is TRBV7-2, the J gene TRBJ2-5; tentative D call: TRBD2 (6 bases). The source of this sequence is a man aged 25-40 years in good health. The CDR3 bases are TGTGCCAGCAGTCGTCCGACTAGTCGGGAGACCCAGTACTTC. It translates to CASSRPTSRETQYF.